Each of the 22 T cell receptor beta chains below was sequenced from the same sample in a study of identical twins. Each CDR3 protein is one row after TCRdb ran MiXCR on the 5' RACE reads. This sample has under 1 million distinct CDR3 sequences, with about 12% found just once. The same data also contributed to another study, on yellow fever vaccine responses in identical twins.

Sequencing was done on a sample of PBMCs. The receptors originated from a woman aged 18-29 years in good health.

J is TRBJ2-3 and V is TRBV2; either TRBD1 or TRBD2 may supply D (5 bases each). Trimming took 6 bases from V and 5 from J, leaving 21 bases between them. CDR1 and CDR2 (germline): SNHLY, FYNNEI. The CDR3 loop spans 16 amino acids. CDR3: CASSDPGHPVEDTQYF. The CDR3, as DNA: TGTGCCAGCAGCGACCCGGGGCACCCGGTGGAAGATACGCAGTATTTT.

This clonotype showed up just a few times. The CDR3 DNA reads as TGTGCCAGCAGTTTAATTGGTCGGTCTAGCACAGATACGCAGTATTTT. Protein: CASSLIGRSSTDTQYF. The chain carries TRBV28 and TRBJ2-3, with D uncertain. This CDR3 spans 16 amino acids. The V end lost 2 bases, the J end lost 0 bases, and 12 bases lay between the germline ends. The germline CDR1 and CDR2 sequences are MDHEN and SYDVKM.

This clonotype was observed at least ten times. The chain carries TRBV5-1 and TRBJ1-1; D perhaps matches TRBD1 (6 bases). Trimming left V 0 bases short and J 2 bases short, with 11 bases between. Looked up from germline, CDR1 is SGHRS and CDR2 is YFSETQ. This CDR3 has 15 amino acids. The CDR3 nucleotides read TGCGCCAGCAGCTTGGGCCAGGGGATCAACACTGAAGCTTTCTTT. Its translation: CASSLGQGINTEAFF.

The chain uses TRBV2 and TRBJ2-7; perhaps TRBD1 as D (6 bases). The CDR3 contains 14 residues. Germline lookup yields CDR1 SNHLY and CDR2 FYNNEI. V was cut by 9 bases and J by 5 bases, with 20 bases left in between. Here the CDR3 DNA reads TGTGCCAGTTCGTCACAGGGCCCCGGCGACGAGCAGTACTTC. It yields the protein CASSSQGPGDEQYF.

A few counts support this clonotype. The genes are TRBV7-2 and TRBJ1-4; 7 bases map to TRBD1. CDR3 length equals 13 residues. Germline lookup yields CDR1 SGHTA and CDR2 FQGNSA. The trim removed 2 bases at V and 8 bases at J, leaving 2 bases unmatched. CDR3 protein: CASSLSGGEKLFF. The DNA for the CDR3 is TGTGCCAGCAGCTTATCAGGGGGGGAAAAACTGTTTTTT.

This clonotype was detected many times. The chain recombines TRBV12-3 or TRBV12-4 with TRBJ2-2; 7 bases agree with TRBD1. The J segment lost 2 bases and the V segment lost 7 bases, leaving 4 bases of the junction unmatched. The CDR3 covers 14 residues. CDR3 loop: CASKGQSNTGELFF. The CDR3 DNA reads TGTGCCAGCAAGGGACAGAGTAACACCGGGGAGCTGTTTTTT.

This clonotype was seen more than once but under ten times. CDR3 sequence reads: CASTKRGRDTQYF. The CDR3 nucleotides read TGTGCCAGCACCAAACGAGGGAGAGATACGCAGTATTTT. The chain joins TRBV6-1 to TRBJ2-3; perhaps TRBD2 as D (5 bases). The germline V gene has CDR1 MNHNS and CDR2 SASEGT. Trimming cost V 7 bases and J 5 bases, with 13 bases left between them. CDR3 length equals 13 residues.

The V call is TRBV10-3, the J call TRBJ2-5; D may be TRBD1 (6 bases). CDR3 size: 14 residues. Deletions cut 0 bases from V and 4 bases from J, with 9 bases between. Germline loops: CDR1 ENHRY, CDR2 SYGVKD. CDR3 protein: CAISESPGAETQYF. The CDR3 DNA reads TGTGCCATCAGTGAGTCTCCAGGGGCAGAGACCCAGTACTTC.

V is TRBV7-9 and J is TRBJ2-2; D might be TRBD1 (6 bases). CDR1 and CDR2 (germline): SEHNR, FQNEAQ (reference sequence). Trimming took 8 bases from V and 0 from J, leaving 13 bases between them. There are 15 residues in the CDR3. Here the CDR3 reads CASDPGTTNTGELFF. The CDR3, as DNA: TGTGCCAGCGACCCCGGGACAACGAACACCGGGGAGCTGTTTTTT.

This clonotype was seen many times. This chain links TRBV28 with TRBJ2-7; no clear D gene. This CDR3 is built from 12 residues. The V and J ends lost 2 bases and 2 bases respectively, with 4 bases between them. Germline loops: CDR1 MDHEN, CDR2 SYDVKM. This CDR3 is CASSLTAYEQYF. The CDR3 DNA sequence: TGTGCCAGCAGTTTAACAGCCTACGAGCAGTACTTC.

The table lists this clonotype with many counts. The chain couples TRBV12-3 or TRBV12-4 to TRBJ1-1; D remains ambiguous. The CDR3 spans 14 residues. Trimming took 8 bases from V and 0 from J, leaving 13 bases between them. CDR3 region: CASRPLRMNTEAFF. For the CDR3, the DNA is TGTGCCAGCCGCCCCCTGCGGATGAACACTGAAGCTTTCTTT.

There are many counts of this clonotype. This chain connects TRBV28 to TRBJ2-7, with TRBD2 matching over 8 bases. The CDR3 totals 16 residues. Germline CDR1 is MDHEN and CDR2 is SYDVKM. Trimming took 6 bases from V and 4 from J; bases not matched to a gene: 14. The CDR3 loop reads CASSLLKAGEGYEQYF. Written as DNA, the CDR3 is TGTGCCAGCAGCCTCCTAAAAGCGGGAGAGGGATACGAGCAGTACTTC.

The gene calls are TRBV7-9 and TRBJ2-1; maybe TRBD2 (5 bases). The V end was cut by 3 bases, the J end by 10 bases, with 19 bases between. The CDR3 has 15 residues. Germline V gene data show CDR1 as SEHNR and CDR2 as FQNEAQ (reference sequence). CDR3 in amino acids: CASSFCLLELLEQFF. The DNA of the CDR3 is TGTGCCAGCAGCTTTTGCCTACTAGAGCTCTTGGAGCAGTTCTTC. Complete variable domain (other parts from reference TRBV7-9 and TRBJ2-1): DTGVSQNPRHKITKRGQNVTFRCDPISEHNRLYWYRQTLGQGPEFLTYFQNEAQLEKSRLLSDRFSAERPKGSFSTLEIQRTEQGDSAMYLCASSFCLLELLEQFFGPGTRLTVL.

This clonotype was counted a few times. This chain connects TRBV9 to TRBJ2-2, with 10 positions matching TRBD1. CDR3 length equals 16 residues. V lost 4 bases, J lost 2 bases, and 5 bases stayed unmatched. Germline V gene lookup returns CDR1 SGDLS and CDR2 YYNGEE. CDR3 sequence reads: CASSQGQGSNTGELFF. Here the CDR3 DNA reads TGTGCCAGCAGCCAGGGACAGGGGAGCAACACCGGGGAGCTGTTTTTT.

This clonotype was recorded a few times. The chain links TRBV29-1 to TRBJ2-3, with 8 positions matching TRBD2. The CDR3 totals 15 residues. With 4 bases clipped from V and 2 bases from J, the junction kept 8 bases outside the gene matches. Germline V gene lookup returns CDR1 SQVTM and CDR2 ANQGSEA. CDR3 DNA sequence: TGCAGCGTTGTGAGGGCTAGCGGGTACACAGATACGCAGTATTTT. It is translated as CSVVRASGYTDTQYF.

The chain uses TRBV29-1 and TRBJ2-1; 7 nucleotides line up with TRBD2. The CDR3 is 15 amino acids. Trimming cost V 0 bases and J 4 bases; bases outside gene matches: 6. The germline gives CDR1 SQVTM, CDR2 ANQGSEA. CDR3 nucleotide sequence: TGCAGCGTTGAAGATCAGCGGGGTAGGTACAATGAGCAGTTCTTC. Its translation: CSVEDQRGRYNEQFF.

This clonotype appeared a few times. The rearrangement joins TRBV6-1 to TRBJ2-4, with D tentatively TRBD2 (6 bases). The CDR3 runs to 17 residues. CDR1 and CDR2 (germline): MNHNS, SASEGT. The V end was cut by 5 bases, the J end by 0 bases, with 17 bases between. The CDR3 bases are TGTGCCAGCAGTCCACCCGGACGGGAGAGAGCCAAAAACATTCAGTACTTC. It codes for CASSPPGRERAKNIQYF.

V usage is TRBV7-9 and J usage is TRBJ1-1, with D unresolved. This CDR3 has 14 residues. Trimming cost V 10 bases and J 1 base, with 16 bases left between them. CDR1 and CDR2 (germline): SEHNR, FQNEAQ (reference sequence). CDR3 sequence: CAMGPGVANTEAFF. The CDR3 bases are TGTGCCATGGGCCCTGGGGTCGCGAACACTGAAGCTTTCTTT.

The chain has TRBV2 and TRBJ2-1; tentative D call: TRBD2 (6 bases). The germline V gene has CDR1 SNHLY and CDR2 FYNNEI. This CDR3 spans 15 amino acids. The ends were cut back, 10 bases at V and 0 bases at J, with 16 bases in the middle. CDR3 bases: TGTGCCAACCGTCGGGACTCCAGCTCCTACAATGAGCAGTTCTTC. Protein sequence: CANRRDSSSYNEQFF.

This clonotype was detected many times. The chain links TRBV27 to TRBJ1-4; 7 bases fit TRBD1. V lost 6 bases to trimming and J lost 6 bases; unmatched junction nucleotides: 4. The CDR3 is made up of 13 amino acids. CDR1 and CDR2 from the germline V gene are MNHEY and SMNVEV (reference sequence). In nucleotides, the CDR3 is TGTGCCAGCAGGGAGACAGGGTATGAAAAACTGTTTTTT. Its protein is CASRETGYEKLFF.

This clonotype was detected many times. This chain links TRBV12-3 or TRBV12-4 with TRBJ2-1; a weak D match, TRBD1 (6 bases). The CDR3 spans 16 residues. Trimming stripped 6 bases from V and 9 bases from J, with 24 bases between. The CDR3 reads CASSFGTGTSWREQFF. CDR3 bases: TGTGCCAGCAGCTTCGGGACCGGGACATCCTGGCGTGAGCAGTTCTTC.

The chain joins TRBV5-1 to TRBJ2-5; the D gene is possibly TRBD1 (5 bases). The V end lost 3 bases, the J end lost 3 bases, and 18 bases lay between the germline ends. This CDR3 is built from 16 residues. Per the germline V gene, CDR1 is SGHRS and CDR2 is YFSETQ. CDR3 residues: CASSSIQGLEKETQYF. The CDR3 region has the DNA TGCGCCAGCAGCTCCATCCAGGGCCTCGAGAAAGAGACCCAGTACTTC.